This T cell receptor beta chain was sequenced during a study of tumor-infiltrating lymphocytes in localized non-small cell lung cancer. Only in-frame clones appear in the TCRdb table, and some are missing; sequencing was by immunoSEQ multiplex PCR. The table shows some 13,000 clones, with approximately 81% occurring only once. The ends were cut back, 5 bases at V and 6 bases at J, with 10 bases in the middle. Germline-derived CDR1 and CDR2 are GTSNPN and SVGIG (reference sequence). This CDR3 has 12 residues. Turning to this clone: Its antigen is as yet unknown.

Study results and limitations: Available tissue quantity limited TCR sequencing to a patient subset. Compared with uninvolved lung, tumors showed higher T cell infiltration by TCRbeta sequencing.

The chain joins TRBV30 to TRBJ2-2; D perhaps matches TRBD1 (7 bases). This receptor was obtained from a human donor with non-small cell lung cancer. What was sequenced was uninvolved lung tissue not adjacent to the tumor. As DNA, the CDR3 is TGTGCCTGGGACAGGGAGGCCGGGGAGCTGTTTTTT. Translation gives CAWDREAGELFF.